This T cell receptor (beta chain) was recorded in a study of T cell responses to AZD1222 COVID-19 vaccine. Whole-study context: Second-dose schedules of about 4 or about 12 weeks were combined.

General study findings and limits: The study found vaccine-associated CD4 TCRs spanning spike, dominant at 160-218 and 743-854. The reported proportion of spike-specific TCRs targeting unmutated variant regions was nearly half. Repertoire sampling occurred only after the peak T cell response.

J gave up 7 bases and V 5 bases, and 7 bases lay outside the gene matches. The CDR3 is 13 residues long. Per germline, CDR1 MNHEY and CDR2 SMNVEV (reference sequence). With regard to this clone: Its antigen remains unknown.

Profiled with immunoSEQ multiplex PCR; TCRdb holds only in-frame clones, not every one. The sample gives some 190,000 clones, approximately 92% of which show up once; 1% to 1.5% is in the top ten. The sample here was peripheral blood, taken on day 0 of AZD1222 vaccination. The sequence came from an adult in good health. The chain is built from TRBV27 and TRBJ1-1; 7 bases agree with TRBD1. The CDR3, as DNA: TGTGCCAGCAGTACGGGACAGACCAATGAAGCTTTCTTT. This codes for CASSTGQTNEAFF.